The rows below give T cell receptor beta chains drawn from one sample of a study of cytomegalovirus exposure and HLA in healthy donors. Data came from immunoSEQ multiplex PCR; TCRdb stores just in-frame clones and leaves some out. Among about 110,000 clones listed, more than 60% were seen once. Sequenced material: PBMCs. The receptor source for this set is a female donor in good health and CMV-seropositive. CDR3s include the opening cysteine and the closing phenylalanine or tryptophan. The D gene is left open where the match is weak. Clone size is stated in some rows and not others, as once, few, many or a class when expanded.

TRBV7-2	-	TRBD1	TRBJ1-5	CASSLTGGNQPQHF
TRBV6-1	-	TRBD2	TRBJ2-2	CASSRAGVAGELFF
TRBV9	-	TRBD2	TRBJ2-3	CASSVGEGGTDTQYF
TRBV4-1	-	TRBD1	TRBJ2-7	CASSQGQGAIAPLYEQYF
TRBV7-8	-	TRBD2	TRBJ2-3	CASNPLAASTDTQYF
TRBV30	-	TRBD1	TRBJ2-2	CAWRSPFANRGGTGELFF
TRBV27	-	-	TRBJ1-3	CASSFRQASGNTIYF
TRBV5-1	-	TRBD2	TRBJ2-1	CASRSSGGANNEQFF
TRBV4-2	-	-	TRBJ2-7	CASSQGLGSSYEQYF
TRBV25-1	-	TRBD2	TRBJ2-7	CASSALAGRSYEQYF
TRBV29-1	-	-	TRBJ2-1	CSVESAGPFNEQFF
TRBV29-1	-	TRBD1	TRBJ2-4	CSVGGDRIAKNIQYF
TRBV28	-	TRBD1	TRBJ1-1	CASSTPGQGNTEAFF
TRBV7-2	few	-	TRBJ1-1	CASSREKLNTEAFF
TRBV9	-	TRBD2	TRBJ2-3	CASSVDALTSGGTDTQYF
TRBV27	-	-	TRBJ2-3	CASRTGRRADTQYF
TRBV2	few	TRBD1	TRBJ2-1	CASRTQGTGLNEQFF
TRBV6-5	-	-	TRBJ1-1	CASSQTGKVGTEAFF
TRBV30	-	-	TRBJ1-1	CAWSDQYTEAFF
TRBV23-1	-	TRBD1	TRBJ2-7	CASSQMGQRPYEQYF
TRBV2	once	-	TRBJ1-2	CASRSKNYGYTF
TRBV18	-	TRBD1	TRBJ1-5	CASSPLPKGQGTQPQHF
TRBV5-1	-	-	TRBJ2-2	CASRKETRTGVTGELFF
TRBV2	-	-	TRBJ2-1	CASSEGGSGGNEQFF
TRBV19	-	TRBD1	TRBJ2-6	CASSDRVTGANVLTF
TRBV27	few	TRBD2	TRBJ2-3	CASSWTAGTSGTYTQYF
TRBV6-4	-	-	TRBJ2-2	CASKTGTGTGELFF
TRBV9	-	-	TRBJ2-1	CASSVLSGEQFF
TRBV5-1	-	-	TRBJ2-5	CASSLYPGFQETQYF
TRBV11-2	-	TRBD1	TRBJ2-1	CASSLAWTGIFEQFF
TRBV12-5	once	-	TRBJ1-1	CASGLRGFPEAFF
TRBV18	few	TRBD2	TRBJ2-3	CASSSDGASGLKDTQYF
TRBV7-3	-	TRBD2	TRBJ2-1	CASSPSGAGGKGNEQFF
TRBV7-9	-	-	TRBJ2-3	CASSLPEPSTDTQYF
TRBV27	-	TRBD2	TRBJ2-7	CASSLAPPGTSGIDEQYF
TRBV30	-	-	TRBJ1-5	CAWSPTGGQPQHF
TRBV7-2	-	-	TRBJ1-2	CASSETGGLGYTF
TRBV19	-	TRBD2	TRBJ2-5	CASSSYGEAGGYQETQYF
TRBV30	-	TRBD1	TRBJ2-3	CAWSRDRGRTDTQYF
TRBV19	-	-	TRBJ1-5	CASSTTDSNQPQHF
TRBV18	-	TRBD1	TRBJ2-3	CASSPQGQGVGDTQYF
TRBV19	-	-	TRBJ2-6	CASRALATGANVLTF
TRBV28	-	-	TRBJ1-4	CASSLETRKLFF
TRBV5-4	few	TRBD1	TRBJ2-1	CASSLGGQLPYNEQFF
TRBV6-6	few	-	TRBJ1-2	CASSGFLQDNYGYTF
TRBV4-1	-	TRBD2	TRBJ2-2	CASSLSGRRQGTGELFF
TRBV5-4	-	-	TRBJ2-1	CASSLGQYNEQFF
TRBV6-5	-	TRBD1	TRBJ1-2	CASSSRTGAGYGYTF
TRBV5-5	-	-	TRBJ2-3	CASSLAPPPDTQYF
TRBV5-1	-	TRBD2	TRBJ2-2	CASSSGLAGDTGELFF
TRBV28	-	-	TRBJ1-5	CASSLRRGGGSNQPQHF
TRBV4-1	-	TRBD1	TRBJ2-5	CASSQFGTGKETQYF
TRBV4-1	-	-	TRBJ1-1	CASSQPDRKNTEAFF
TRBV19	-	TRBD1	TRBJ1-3	CASRDRPNASGNTIYF
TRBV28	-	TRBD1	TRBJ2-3	CASSLRTQQGGRTDTQYF
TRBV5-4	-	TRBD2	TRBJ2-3	CASSLVLAGGRSTDTQYF
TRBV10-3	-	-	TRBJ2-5	CAISEESLLGETQYF
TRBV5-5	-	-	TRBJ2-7	CASSLAVQGLYEQYF
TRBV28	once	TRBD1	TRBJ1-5	CASSLDRVKPQHF